The text below deals with one TCR beta chain. What it binds is not known. The sample originates from a study of cytomegalovirus exposure and HLA in healthy donors. Points from the study as a whole: The authors enumerated some 170 TCR beta chains as linked to cytomegalovirus. Cytomegalovirus status was reportedly diagnosed by the classifier with high sensitivity and specificity.

TCRdb keeps only in-frame clones here, not all; method: immunoSEQ multiplex PCR. Among under 200,000 clones listed, around 96% were seen once. Germline lookup yields CDR1 KGHSH and CDR2 LQKENI. The CDR3 sequence is 15 residues long. Trimming took 6 bases from V and 7 from J; bases not matched to a gene: 14. This chain joins TRBV18 and TRBJ2-7, with 8 nucleotides matching TRBD2. This receptor was taken from a woman younger than 35 in good health and CMV-seronegative. Sample: PBMCs. The DNA for the CDR3 is TGTGCCAGCTCCCCGGGGGGGACACCATCTACTGAGCAGTACTTC. Translation gives CASSPGGTPSTEQYF. The full variable domain, with the rest looked up from reference TRBV18 and TRBJ2-7, is NAGVMQNPRHLVRRRGQEARLRCSPMKGHSHVYWYRQLPEEGLKFMVYLQKENIIDESGMPKERFSAEFPKEGPSILRIQQVVRGDSAAYFCASSPGGTPSTEQYFGPGTRLTVT.